These 10 T cell receptor beta chains share one sample of origin, sequenced in a study of technical replicates of blood from a few donors. Sequencing used immunoSEQ multiplex PCR; TCRdb keeps in-frame clones, though not all of them. This sample carries 15,000 to 18,000 clones, more than 75% of them seen once, and the ten largest clones take roughly an eighth. The sample comprised PBMCs. The receptors derive from a human donor in good health.

This CDR3 reads CATSRGSLRESSYEQYF. The CDR3 nucleotides read TGTGCCACCAGCAGGGGGTCTTTGAGGGAAAGCTCCTACGAGCAGTACTTC. The chain combines TRBV15 with TRBJ2-7, with D tentatively TRBD2 (5 bases). Germline V gene data show CDR1 as LNHNV and CDR2 as YYDKDF (reference sequence). The CDR3 length is 17 residues. V was shortened by 3 bases and J by 0 bases, with 18 bases between the two germline ends.

V usage is TRBV27 and J usage is TRBJ2-3, with TRBD1 as a possible D gene (6 bases). Germline lookup yields CDR1 MNHEY and CDR2 SMNVEV (reference sequence). This CDR3 comprises 14 residues. Trimming left V 7 bases short and J 4 bases short, with 15 bases between. This chain's CDR3 is CASTPWGQADTQYF. The CDR3, as DNA: TGTGCCAGCACCCCCTGGGGGCAGGCAGATACGCAGTATTTT.

CDR3 sequence reads: CASKGQRTEQFF. The CDR3 DNA follows: TGTGCCAGCAAGGGACAGCGAACGGAGCAGTTCTTC. This chain links TRBV7-9 with TRBJ2-1; TRBD1 agrees at 7 bases. This CDR3 spans 12 amino acids. Germline assignment: CDR1 SEHNR and CDR2 FQNEAQ (reference sequence). Trimming removed 7 bases from V and 10 bases from J; junction bases left unmatched: 7. The full variable domain, in which reference TRBV7-9 and TRBJ2-1 provide the parts outside the CDR3, is DTGVSQNPRHKITKRGQNVTFRCDPISEHNRLYWYRQTLGQGPEFLTYFQNEAQLEKSRLLSDRFSAERPKGSFSTLEIQRTEQGDSAMYLCASKGQRTEQFFGPGTRLTVL.

The chain uses TRBV6-1 and TRBJ2-7; TRBD1 is a possible D gene (5 bases). Trimming shortened V by 6 bases and J by 2 bases, and 14 bases separated the two germline ends. CDR3 size: 14 residues. From germline, CDR1 is MNHNS and CDR2 SASEGT. The CDR3 here is CASSEQGSAYEQYF. The CDR3 bases are TGTGCCAGCAGCGAGCAGGGTAGTGCCTACGAGCAGTACTTC.

The rearrangement joins TRBV19 to TRBJ1-2; D ambiguous. Per the germline V gene, CDR1 is LNHDA and CDR2 is SQIVND (reference sequence). This CDR3 spans 15 amino acids. Trimming stripped 3 bases from V and 5 bases from J, with 16 bases between. This chain's CDR3 is CASSIRERFSYGYTF. CDR3 DNA: TGTGCCAGTAGTATTAGGGAGAGATTTTCATATGGCTACACCTTC.

The chain's CDR3 is CAIRDGGEQYF. CDR3 nucleotides: TGTGCCATCAGGGACGGGGGGGAGCAGTACTTC. This sequence joins TRBV10-3 and TRBJ2-7, with 7 bases lining up with TRBD2. Losses at the gene ends were 6 bases for V and 7 bases for J; bases not matched to a gene: 3. Germline V gene sequence: CDR1 ENHRY, CDR2 SYGVKD. This CDR3 spans 11 amino acids.

CDR3 sequence: CASSPVGFSYNEQFF. CDR3 DNA sequence: TGTGCCAGCAGTCCCGTTGGCTTCTCCTACAATGAGCAGTTCTTC. This chain uses TRBV28 with TRBJ2-1; D uncertain. Germline CDR1 MDHEN, CDR2 SYDVKM. V was clipped by 5 bases and J by 0 bases, with 11 bases between them. The CDR3 has 15 residues.

The chain links TRBV7-8 to TRBJ2-1, with 9 nucleotides matching TRBD2. V shed 0 bases, J shed 4 bases, and the junction held 1 base outside the gene matches. Germline CDR1 is SGHVS and CDR2 is FQNEAQ. This CDR3 spans 15 amino acids. CDR3 loop: CASSLASGGYNEQFF. The DNA for the CDR3 is TGTGCCAGCAGCTTAGCCAGCGGGGGGTACAATGAGCAGTTCTTC.

The chain combines TRBV18 with TRBJ2-7, with 10 positions matching TRBD1. CDR1 is KGHSH, CDR2 LQKENI, per germline. The junction had 10 bases not matched to a gene; V was cut back by 2 bases and J by 6 bases. This CDR3 spans 16 amino acids. CDR3 bases: TGTGCCAGCTCACCAACGTCCGGGACAGGGGCCCTCGAGCAGTACTTC. Protein product: CASSPTSGTGALEQYF.

This chain uses TRBV27 with TRBJ1-2; perhaps TRBD1 as D (6 bases). The CDR3 has 13 residues. CDR1 is MNHEY, CDR2 SMNVEV, per germline (reference sequence). Trimming shortened V by 5 bases and J by 7 bases, and 14 bases separated the two germline ends. CDR3 protein: CASSREGGSGYTF. CDR3 sequence (DNA): TGTGCCAGCAGTCGCGAAGGGGGAAGTGGCTACACCTTC.